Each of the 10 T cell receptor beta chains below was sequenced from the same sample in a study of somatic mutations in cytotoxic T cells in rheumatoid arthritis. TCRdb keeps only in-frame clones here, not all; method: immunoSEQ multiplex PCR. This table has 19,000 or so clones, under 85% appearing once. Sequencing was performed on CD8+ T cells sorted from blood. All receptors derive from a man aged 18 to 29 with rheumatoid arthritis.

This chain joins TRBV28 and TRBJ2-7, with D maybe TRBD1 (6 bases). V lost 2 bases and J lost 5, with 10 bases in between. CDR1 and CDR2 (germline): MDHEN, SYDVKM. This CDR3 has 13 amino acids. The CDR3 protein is CASSLQGTHEQYF. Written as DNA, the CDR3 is TGTGCCAGCAGTTTACAGGGGACCCACGAGCAGTACTTC.

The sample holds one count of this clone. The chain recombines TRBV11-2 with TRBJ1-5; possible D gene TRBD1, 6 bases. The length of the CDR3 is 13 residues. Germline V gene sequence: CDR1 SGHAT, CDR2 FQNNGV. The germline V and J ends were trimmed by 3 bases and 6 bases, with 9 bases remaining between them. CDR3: CASSLRGGQPQHF. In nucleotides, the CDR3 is TGTGCCAGCAGCTTGCGAGGGGGTCAGCCCCAGCATTTT.

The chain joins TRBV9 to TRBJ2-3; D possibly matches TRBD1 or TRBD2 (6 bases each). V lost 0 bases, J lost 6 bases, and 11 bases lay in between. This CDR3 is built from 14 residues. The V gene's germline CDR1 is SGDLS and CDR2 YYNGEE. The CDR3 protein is CASSVVGGADTQYF. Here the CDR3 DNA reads TGTGCCAGCAGCGTAGTGGGGGGCGCGGATACGCAGTATTTT. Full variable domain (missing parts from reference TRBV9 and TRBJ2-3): DSGVTQTPKHLITATGQRVTLRCSPRSGDLSVYWYQQSLDQGLQFLIQYYNGEERAKGNILERFSAQQFPDLHSELNLSSLELGDSALYFCASSVVGGADTQYFGPGTRLTVL.

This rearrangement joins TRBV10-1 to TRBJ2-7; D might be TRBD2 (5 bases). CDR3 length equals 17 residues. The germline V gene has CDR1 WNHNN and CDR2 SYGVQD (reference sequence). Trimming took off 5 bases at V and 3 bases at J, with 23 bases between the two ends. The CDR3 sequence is CASSSRRGKGSFYEQYF. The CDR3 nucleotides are TGCGCCAGCAGTTCCCGTCGGGGAAAAGGGAGTTTCTACGAGCAGTACTTC.

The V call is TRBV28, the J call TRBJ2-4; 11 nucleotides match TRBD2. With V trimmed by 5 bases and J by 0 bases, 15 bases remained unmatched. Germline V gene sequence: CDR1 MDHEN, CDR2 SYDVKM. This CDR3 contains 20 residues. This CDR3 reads CASSPSLTSGGILAKNIQYF. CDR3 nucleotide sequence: TGTGCCAGCAGTCCATCCCTAACTAGCGGGGGAATCCTAGCCAAAAACATTCAGTACTTC.

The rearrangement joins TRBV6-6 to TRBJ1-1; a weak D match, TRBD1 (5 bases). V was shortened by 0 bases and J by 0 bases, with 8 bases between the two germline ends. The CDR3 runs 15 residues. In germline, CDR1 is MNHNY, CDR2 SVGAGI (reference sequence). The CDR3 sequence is CASSYSAGMNTEAFF. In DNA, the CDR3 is TGTGCCAGCAGTTACTCGGCAGGGATGAACACTGAAGCTTTCTTT.

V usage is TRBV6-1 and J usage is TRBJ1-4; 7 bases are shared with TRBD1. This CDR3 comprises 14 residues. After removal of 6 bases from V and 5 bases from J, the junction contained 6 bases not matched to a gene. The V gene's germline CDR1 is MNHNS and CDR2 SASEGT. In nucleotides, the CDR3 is TGTGCCAGCAGGAAGGACAGGTCAAATGAAAAACTGTTTTTT. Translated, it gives CASRKDRSNEKLFF.

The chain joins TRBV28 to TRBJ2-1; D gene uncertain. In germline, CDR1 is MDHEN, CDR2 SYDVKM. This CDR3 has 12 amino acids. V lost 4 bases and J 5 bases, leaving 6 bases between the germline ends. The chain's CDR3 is CASSYLDNEQFF. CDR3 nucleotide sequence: TGTGCCAGCAGTTATCTGGACAATGAGCAGTTCTTC.

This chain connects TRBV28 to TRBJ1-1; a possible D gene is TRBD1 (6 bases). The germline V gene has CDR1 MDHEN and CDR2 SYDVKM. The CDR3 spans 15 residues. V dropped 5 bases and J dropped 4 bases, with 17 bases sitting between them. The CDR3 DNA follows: TGTGCCAGCAGTCTTGACAGGTCTGGGCGCACTGAAGCTTTCTTT. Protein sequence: CASSLDRSGRTEAFF.

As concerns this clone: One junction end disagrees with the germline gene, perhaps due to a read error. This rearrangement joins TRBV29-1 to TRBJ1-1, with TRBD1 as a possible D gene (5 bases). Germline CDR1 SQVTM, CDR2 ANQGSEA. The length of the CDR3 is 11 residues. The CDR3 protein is CSVVGAPEAFF. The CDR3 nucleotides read TGCAGCGTTGTCGGGGCTCCTGAGGCTTTCTTT.